The 22 T cell receptor beta chains below were found in one sample sequenced in a study of T-cell memory formation after mild COVID-19. TCRdb analysed the 5' RACE reads with MiXCR anew, one entry per CDR3 protein. The profile shows approximately 260,000 distinct CDR3 sequences, roughly 15% of them singletons. The sequenced sample consisted of PBMCs or a T cell subset sorted from them (not recorded which). All receptors come from a young man who had mild COVID-19 (a few samples of this study predate the infection). Cell type and time point are not known.

This clonotype was seen many times. J is TRBJ2-1 and V is TRBV7-6; the D is unclear. Germline V gene data show CDR1 as SGHVS and CDR2 as FNYEAQ. The CDR3 sequence is 14 residues long. V dropped 1 base and J dropped 4 bases, with 8 bases sitting between them. In DNA form, the CDR3 reads TGTGCCAGCAGCTTAGAAGGGCAATACAATGAGCAGTTCTTC. It specifies CASSLEGQYNEQFF.

The chain recombines TRBV29-1 with TRBJ1-4; 7 nucleotides align to TRBD1. The V segment lost 4 bases and the J segment 5 bases; nucleotides outside the gene matches: 1. The germline gives CDR1 SQVTM, CDR2 ANQGSEA. The CDR3 runs to 12 residues. CDR3: CSVGQGNEKLFF. The CDR3 DNA follows: TGCAGCGTTGGACAGGGAAATGAAAAACTGTTTTTT.

This clonotype was found a few times. The chain is built from TRBV15 and TRBJ2-3, with TRBD1 matching 12 bases. Germline V gene lookup returns CDR1 LNHNV and CDR2 YYDKDF (reference sequence). V gave up 6 bases and J gave up 0 bases; unmatched junction bases: 13. The CDR3 spans 19 residues. The CDR3 region has the DNA TGTGCCACCAGGAGGGACAGGGGGCTTCTACTTACTAGCACAGATACGCAGTATTTT. Its protein is CATRRDRGLLLTSTDTQYF.

This clonotype has a handful of counts. The chain joins TRBV5-1 to TRBJ2-1; D remains unclear. Looked up from germline, CDR1 is SGHRS and CDR2 is YFSETQ. The V end was cut by 2 bases, the J end by 7 bases, with 10 bases between. The length of the CDR3 is 13 residues. CDR3 DNA sequence: TGCGCCAGCAGCTTCACCCCTAGGAATGAGCAGTTCTTC. As protein: CASSFTPRNEQFF.

The V and J genes are TRBV29-1 and TRBJ2-3, with 8 bases lining up with TRBD2. Trimming removed 5 bases from V and 2 bases from J; junction bases left unmatched: 6. CDR1 and CDR2 (germline): SQVTM, ANQGSEA. This CDR3 spans 14 amino acids. The CDR3 DNA reads TGCAGCGTTTGGAAAGCGGGGGTCACAGATACGCAGTATTTT. As protein: CSVWKAGVTDTQYF.

The table lists this clonotype with a few counts. The V gene is TRBV3-2, the J gene TRBJ2-5; the D call TRBD1 from the table was never checked on the DNA. TRBV3-2 is an annotated pseudogene. This CDR3 spans 14 amino acids. Here the CDR3 DNA reads TGTGCCAGCAGCTTACGGGGGGCAAGCGAGACCCAGTACTTC. Translation: CASSLRGASETQYF.

In this sample, this clonotype turned up a few times. V is TRBV18 and J is TRBJ2-3, with 12 bases matching TRBD1. Germline V gene data show CDR1 as KGHSH and CDR2 as LQKENI. This CDR3 spans 16 amino acids. With V trimmed by 5 bases and J by 4 bases, 7 bases remained unmatched. CDR3 amino acids: CASSSTGTGGPDTQYF. DNA of the CDR3: TGTGCCAGCTCATCGACCGGGACAGGGGGCCCAGATACGCAGTATTTT.

The V and J genes are TRBV6-5 and TRBJ2-2; tentative D call: TRBD2 (5 bases). Looked up from germline, CDR1 is MNHEY and CDR2 is SVGAGI. This CDR3 is built from 13 residues. The V end was cut by 7 bases, the J end by 3 bases, with 9 bases between. CDR3 sequence reads: CASKERYTGELFF. CDR3 DNA: TGTGCCAGCAAGGAGCGGTACACCGGGGAGCTGTTTTTT.

In its sample, this clonotype was seen a few times. The J gene is TRBJ1-4, the V gene TRBV4-2, with D perhaps matching TRBD1 (5 bases). V was cut by 3 bases and J by 3 bases, with 11 bases left in between. Germline CDR1 is LGHNA and CDR2 is YNFKEQ. This CDR3 has 15 amino acids. CDR3 amino acids: CASSHWGGSNEKLFF. The CDR3 nucleotides are TGTGCCAGCAGCCACTGGGGGGGTTCTAATGAAAAACTGTTTTTT.

J is TRBJ1-2 and V is TRBV7-8; the D gene is possibly TRBD1 (6 bases). The length of the CDR3 is 15 residues. Germline lookup yields CDR1 SGHVS and CDR2 FQNEAQ. V lost 4 bases and J lost 4, with 16 bases in between. CDR3 residues: CASSSTLQGFYGYTF. The CDR3 DNA reads TGTGCCAGCAGCTCGACCTTACAGGGATTCTATGGCTACACCTTC.

This clonotype has at least ten counts. The CDR3 here is CASSQGLVNTGELFF. DNA for the CDR3: TGTGCCAGCAGCCAGGGACTAGTCAACACCGGGGAGCTGTTTTTT. The gene calls are TRBV3-1 and TRBJ2-2; 8 bases align to TRBD2. J gave up 2 bases and V 3 bases, and 2 bases lay outside the gene matches. The CDR3 totals 15 residues. In germline, CDR1 is LGHDT, CDR2 YNNKEL (reference sequence).

This CDR3 is CASTPEANEKLFF. CDR3 DNA sequence: TGTGCCAGCACCCCGGAGGCTAATGAAAAACTGTTTTTT. This chain joins TRBV6-2 or TRBV6-3 and TRBJ1-4; D is unclear. CDR3 length equals 13 residues. The germline CDR1 and CDR2 sequences are MNHEY and SVGEGT. The germline V and J ends were trimmed by 7 bases and 3 bases, with 9 bases remaining between them.

This clonotype has just a few counts. The rearrangement uses TRBV7-9 and TRBJ1-6; D is uncertain. Germline V lookup: CDR1 SEHNR, CDR2 FQNEAQ (reference sequence). V lost 1 base, J lost 10 bases, and 14 bases lay in between. This CDR3 contains 15 residues. DNA of the CDR3: TGTGCCAGCAGCTTAGTCGGTCTTGTGGGGTCACCCCTCCACTTT. It is translated as CASSLVGLVGSPLHF. The full variable domain, its missing parts supplied by reference TRBV7-9 and TRBJ1-6, is DTGVSQNPRHKITKRGQNVTFRCDPISEHNRLYWYRQTLGQGPEFLTYFQNEAQLEKSRLLSDRFSAERPKGSFSTLEIQRTEQGDSAMYLCASSLVGLVGSPLHFGNGTRLTVT.

The genes are TRBV5-1 and TRBJ2-7, with D unclear. This CDR3 has 13 residues. Germline loops: CDR1 SGHRS, CDR2 YFSETQ. The V and J ends lost 2 bases and 3 bases respectively, with 9 bases between them. CDR3 sequence reads: CASSFKGYYEQYF. The DNA for the CDR3 is TGCGCCAGCAGCTTCAAGGGCTACTACGAGCAGTACTTC.

This clonotype has more than one count but fewer than ten. This sequence joins TRBV28 and TRBJ2-7; D might be TRBD2 (5 bases). V was clipped by 5 bases and J by 6 bases, with 11 bases between them. This CDR3 is built from 12 residues. Per the germline V gene, CDR1 is MDHEN and CDR2 is SYDVKM. The CDR3: CASSEIGLEQYV. The CDR3 DNA sequence: TGTGCCAGCAGTGAAATCGGACTCGAGCAGTACGTC.

This rearrangement joins TRBV10-3 to TRBJ1-2; D is undetermined. Germline CDR1 is ENHRY and CDR2 is SYGVKD. The germline V and J ends were trimmed by 0 bases and 8 bases, with 7 bases remaining between them. This CDR3 has 12 residues. The DNA for the CDR3 is TGTGCCATCAGTGAGTCAAGGGAAGGCTACACCTTC. Translation: CAISESREGYTF.

This clonotype was seen only a few times. The chain is built from TRBV7-3 and TRBJ2-2, with D unresolved. Germline V CDR1 and CDR2: SGHTA, FQGTGA. The CDR3 is made up of 12 amino acids. Trimming stripped 3 bases from V and 7 bases from J, with 6 bases between. This CDR3 reads CASSFIHGELFF. As DNA, the CDR3 is TGTGCCAGCAGCTTTATCCACGGGGAGCTGTTTTTT.

V is TRBV21-1 and J is TRBJ2-3; the table assigns TRBD1, which was not confirmed against the DNA. TRBV21-1 is recorded as a pseudogene. This CDR3 has 14 residues. The CDR3 spells CASSKGQTTDTQYF. The CDR3 DNA sequence: TGTGCCAGCAGCAAGGGACAGACCACAGATACGCAGTATTTT.

This chain connects TRBV29-1 to TRBJ1-1, with D possibly matching TRBD1 (6 bases). Germline CDR1 is SQVTM and CDR2 is ANQGSEA. V lost 3 bases and J lost 2, with 10 bases in between. CDR3 length: 13 residues. The CDR3 reads CSVEQGFNTEAFF. CDR3 bases: TGCAGCGTTGAGCAGGGGTTTAACACTGAAGCTTTCTTT.

This clonotype has only a few counts. The CDR3 protein is CASRSGNGETQYF. The DNA of the CDR3 is TGTGCCAGCAGATCAGGGAATGGAGAGACCCAGTACTTC. V and J are TRBV6-2 or TRBV6-3 and TRBJ2-5; tentatively, D is TRBD1 (5 bases). CDR1 is MNHEY and CDR2 is SVGEGT in the germline V gene. V dropped 6 bases and J dropped 4 bases, with 12 bases sitting between them. The CDR3 has 13 residues.

The CDR3 reads CASSGHSSYNSPLHF. Written as DNA, the CDR3 is TGTGCCAGCAGTGGCCATAGCTCCTATAATTCACCCCTCCACTTT. The chain joins TRBV6-5 to TRBJ1-6; D gene unclear. Germline CDR1 reads MNHEY; CDR2 reads SVGAGI. The CDR3 has 15 residues. V lost 5 bases, J lost 0 bases, and 8 bases lay in between.

This chain uses TRBV6-2 or TRBV6-3 with TRBJ1-4; D not resolved. Germline values: CDR1 MNHEY, CDR2 SVGEGT. V was cut by 0 bases and J by 13 bases, with 9 bases left in between. The CDR3 is 12 residues long. The CDR3 protein is CASSYSTTGLFF. CDR3 DNA: TGTGCCAGCAGTTACTCGACCACGGGACTGTTTTTT.